These 11 T cell receptor beta chains share one sample of origin, sequenced in a study of beta chain features in type 1 diabetes. Study-level findings and limits: Researchers report that Type 1 diabetes patients had moderately but significantly shorter TCRB CDR3s across all four CD4+ subsets.

Investigators reverse transcribed all isolated RNA, so they sequenced expressed TCRB transcripts. Only in-frame clones appear in the TCRdb table, and some are missing; sequencing was by immunoSEQ multiplex PCR. The data contain 600,000 to 700,000 clones, around 11% of them singletons. These receptors have no known antigen. What was sequenced was naive CD4+ T cells from blood. The receptors originated from a man aged 25 to 45 with type 1 diabetes.

The V and J genes are TRBV18 and TRBJ1-1; TRBD1 matches at 8 bases. Looked up from germline, CDR1 is KGHSH and CDR2 is LQKENI. V lost 4 bases and J lost 5; bases outside the gene matches: 9. The CDR3 totals 15 residues. For the CDR3, the DNA is TGTGCCAGCTCACACTCAGGGGGCGCTCGGACTGAAGCTTTCTTT. This gives the protein CASSHSGGARTEAFF.

The sample holds a few counts of this clone. The rearrangement uses TRBV5-1 and TRBJ1-4; no definite D call. Germline-derived CDR1 and CDR2 are SGHRS and YFSETQ. V dropped 5 bases and J dropped 0 bases, with 5 bases sitting between them. The CDR3 extends over 13 amino acids. The CDR3 coding sequence is TGCGCCAGCAGGGATGCAACTAATGAAAAACTGTTTTTT. Residues: CASRDATNEKLFF.

This clone was recorded a few times. This chain connects TRBV4-3 to TRBJ1-4; D remains unclear. In germline, CDR1 is LGHNA, CDR2 YSLEER. Trimming removed 0 bases at V and 5 bases at J, with 16 bases between. The CDR3 runs to 17 residues. Written as DNA, the CDR3 is TGCGCCAGCAGCCAAGATTTGGGGTTGGGGATCAATGAAAAACTGTTTTTT. This gives the protein CASSQDLGLGINEKLFF.

V usage is TRBV29-1 and J usage is TRBJ1-4, with a tentative D call TRBD1 (6 bases). CDR3 length: 17 residues. Trimming took 5 bases from V and 8 from J, leaving 27 bases between them. The germline V gene has CDR1 SQVTM and CDR2 ANQGSEA. The CDR3 coding sequence is TGCAGCGTTAATCGAAGATGGGGCGGGGGGCGACGGGAAAAACTGTTTTTT. This codes for CSVNRRWGGGRREKLFF.

V gene TRBV9 combines with J gene TRBJ1-6; D gene ambiguous. In germline, CDR1 is SGDLS, CDR2 YYNGEE. The CDR3 has 14 amino acids. Trimming took off 0 bases at V and 9 bases at J, with 10 bases between the two ends. This CDR3 reads CASSVEHGGSPLHF. CDR3 DNA: TGTGCCAGCAGCGTAGAGCACGGAGGTTCACCCCTCCACTTT.

V usage is TRBV27 and J usage is TRBJ2-7; TRBD1 matches at 8 bases. Germline trimming cut 6 bases from V and 5 bases from J; bases unmatched to any gene: 18. The CDR3 runs 17 residues. In germline, CDR1 is MNHEY, CDR2 SMNVEV (reference sequence). CDR3 residues: CASSNAFFRTGSDEQYF. DNA for the CDR3: TGTGCCAGCAGCAACGCCTTTTTCCGGACAGGGTCGGACGAGCAGTACTTC.

Here the CDR3 reads CASSDWRTEYGYTF. The CDR3 nucleotides are TGTGCCAGCAGTGATTGGAGGACAGAGTATGGCTACACCTTC. The chain carries TRBV2 and TRBJ1-2, with D maybe TRBD1 (6 bases). Germline CDR1 reads SNHLY; CDR2 reads FYNNEI. V lost 3 bases, J lost 5 bases, and 13 bases lay in between. This CDR3 is 14 amino acids long.

The chain recombines TRBV7-9 with TRBJ1-1, with D perhaps TRBD1 (5 bases). This CDR3 contains 14 residues. In germline, CDR1 is SEHNR, CDR2 FQNEAQ (reference sequence). Trimming pared 1 base from V and 9 bases from J, leaving 15 bases between. The CDR3 DNA is TGTGCCAGCAGCTTAGGGAGGGTCACAGGAAAAGCTTTCTTT. Amino acids: CASSLGRVTGKAFF.

This clone came up a few times. This chain joins TRBV21-1 and TRBJ2-2; TRBD2 reflects the table's D call only, with no check against the DNA. TRBV21-1 is designated a pseudogene. The CDR3 totals 15 residues. The CDR3 nucleotides are TGTGCCAGCAGAGGGAGGGCTACGAACACCGGGGAGCTGTTTTTT. Its protein product is CASRGRATNTGELFF.

V usage is TRBV6-6 and J usage is TRBJ2-3; D gene unclear. V lost 0 bases to trimming and J lost 4 bases, with 11 bases between them. The germline V gene has CDR1 MNHNY and CDR2 SVGAGI (reference sequence). The CDR3 sequence is 15 residues long. The CDR3, as DNA: TGTGCCAGCAGTTACTCTCCCGCCAGCCCAGATACGCAGTATTTT. As protein: CASSYSPASPDTQYF.

This clone has a handful of counts. The gene calls are TRBV7-9 and TRBJ1-6, with 7 nucleotides matching TRBD1. This CDR3 has 14 residues. The germline CDR1 and CDR2 sequences are SEHNR and FQNEAQ (reference sequence). The V gene end was trimmed by 6 bases and the J gene end by 8 bases; junction bases not matched to a gene: 7. The CDR3, as DNA: TGTGCCAGCAGTCCGGGACAGTTGGATTCACCCCTCCACTTT. Translating gives CASSPGQLDSPLHF.